There are a few counts of the clone carrying this TCR beta chain. Its antigen is unknown. The CDR3 is 14 residues long. The V gene's germline CDR1 is WNHNN and CDR2 SYGVQD (reference sequence). After removal of 6 bases from V and 2 bases from J, the junction contained 7 bases not matched to a gene. For bulk TCR libraries, previously described methods and listed TCR primers were used. TCRdb reprocessed the PCR reads with MiXCR, giving one entry per CDR3 protein. This table has approximately 500,000 distinct CDR3 sequences, roughly 23% appearing once. This entry comes from a study of molecular identifiers for immune sequencing clone quantification. Study information: With replicates, the RNA of about 20,000 or 100,000 naive CD8 cells was split five ways and four were sequenced. Study observations and caveats: Identical TCR molecules that share a barcode could lead to an underestimation of highly expanded clone sizes.

The gene calls are TRBV10-1 and TRBJ2-7; 7 bases are shared with TRBD1. Specimen: naive CD8+ T cells from blood, with Jurkat cell RNA spiked in. Subset of the sample: FACS-sorted CD8+CD4-CCR7+CD45RA+ naive T cells. The clonotype comes from a human donor in good health. Some libraries in this study had Jurkat cell RNA spiked in. CDR3 in amino acids: CASSRDRTPYEQYF. CDR3 in DNA: TGCGCCAGCAGCCGGGACAGAACCCCCTACGAGCAGTACTTC.